The source of this T cell receptor (beta chain) is a study of cytomegalovirus exposure and HLA in healthy donors. Study-level background: Previous work identified 95 million to 140 million unique TCR beta sequences from 150 million to 200 million T cells. Study conclusions and caveats: Reportedly, a later analysis found an Asian-associated ancestry cluster had fewer N-insertions than the roughly 630-donor mean. Data from an earlier analysis indicated that most TCR beta V segments were productive either about 90% or about 30% of the time.

PCR used 60 Vbeta primers and 13 Jbeta primers. In the original analysis: In a later analysis, some 11 million of some 80 million unique beta chains occurred in at least two donors. TCRdb's table, derived via immunoSEQ multiplex PCR, lists solely in-frame clones and lacks some. That table supplies the V and J calls and clone size; D and trimming were determined from the DNA. The sample yields 80,000 to 100,000 clones, under 75% seen once. The CDR3 length is 15 residues. Germline values: CDR1 LNHNV, CDR2 YYDKDF (reference sequence). The junction had 4 bases not matched to a gene; V was cut back by 0 bases and J by 6 bases. This clone was seen just once. What it recognizes is unknown.

The sequenced material came from PBMCs. The source is a female donor in good health and CMV-seronegative. The rearrangement joins TRBV15 to TRBJ2-7; 11 nucleotides align to TRBD1. The CDR3 loop reads CATSREDRGLSEQYF. DNA of the CDR3: TGTGCCACCAGCAGAGAGGACAGGGGGCTTTCCGAGCAGTACTTC.